The 3 T cell receptor beta chains below were found in one sample sequenced in a study of blood T cell repertoires in COVID-19. Repertoires were generated with immunoSEQ multiplex PCR, while TCRdb's copy carries only in-frame clones and drops some. The top ten hold 1.9% of the sample, which has about 300,000 clones, about 85% seen once. Sequences were obtained from PBMCs or T cells enriched from blood (not recorded which). All receptors come from a woman aged 25 to 39 who had been exposed to COVID-19.

The CDR3 DNA is TGTGCCAGCAGCTTAGCACGGAGGGCCGGGGAGCTGTTTTTT. This codes for CASSLARRAGELFF. The rearrangement uses TRBV11-1 and TRBJ2-2; perhaps TRBD2 as D (6 bases). The length of the CDR3 is 14 residues. Trimming left V 0 bases short and J 6 bases short, with 8 bases between. Germline CDR1 is SGHAT and CDR2 is FQDESV (reference sequence).

The rearrangement uses TRBV24-1 and TRBJ2-2; 13 bases match TRBD2. This CDR3 is built from 16 residues. Germline loops: CDR1 KGHDR, CDR2 SFDVKD. V shed 4 bases, J shed 9 bases, and the junction held 7 bases outside the gene matches. The CDR3 protein is CATSDPGLAGDRELFF. The CDR3 region has the DNA TGTGCCACCAGTGACCCCGGACTAGCGGGAGACAGGGAGCTGTTTTTT.

The V call is TRBV5-4, the J call TRBJ2-2; 9 bases fit TRBD1. Germline values: CDR1 SGHNT, CDR2 YYREEE (reference sequence). This CDR3 has 15 amino acids. V trimming: 2 bases; J trimming: 7 bases; junction bases outside the gene matches: 6. The DNA for the CDR3 is TGTGCCAGCAGCTTTAGGACAGGGGAGGTCGGGGAGCTGTTTTTT. Protein sequence: CASSFRTGEVGELFF.